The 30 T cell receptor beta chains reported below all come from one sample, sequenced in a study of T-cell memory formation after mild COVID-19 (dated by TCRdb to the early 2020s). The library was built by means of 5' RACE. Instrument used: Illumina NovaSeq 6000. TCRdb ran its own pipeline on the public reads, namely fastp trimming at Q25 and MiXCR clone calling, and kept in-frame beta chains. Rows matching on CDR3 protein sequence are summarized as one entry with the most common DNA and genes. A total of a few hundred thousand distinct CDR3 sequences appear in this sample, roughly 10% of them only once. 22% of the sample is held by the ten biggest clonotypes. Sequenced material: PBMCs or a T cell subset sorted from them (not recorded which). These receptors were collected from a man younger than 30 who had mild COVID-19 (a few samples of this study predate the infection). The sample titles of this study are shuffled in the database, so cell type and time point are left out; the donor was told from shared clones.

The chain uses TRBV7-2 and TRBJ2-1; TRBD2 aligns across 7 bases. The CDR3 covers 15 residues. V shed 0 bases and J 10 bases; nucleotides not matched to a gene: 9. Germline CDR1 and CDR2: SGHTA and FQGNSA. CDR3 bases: TGTGCCAGCAGCTTAGCCCACTGGCGGGGGTCAGAGCAGTTCTTC. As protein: CASSLAHWRGSEQFF.

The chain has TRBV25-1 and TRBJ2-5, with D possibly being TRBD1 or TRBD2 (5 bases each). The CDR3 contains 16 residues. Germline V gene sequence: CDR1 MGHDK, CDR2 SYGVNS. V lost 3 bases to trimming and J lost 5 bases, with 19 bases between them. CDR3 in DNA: TGTGCCAGCAGTGATCCCGGGACCTTTCCCCGGGAGACCCAGTACTTC. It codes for CASSDPGTFPRETQYF.

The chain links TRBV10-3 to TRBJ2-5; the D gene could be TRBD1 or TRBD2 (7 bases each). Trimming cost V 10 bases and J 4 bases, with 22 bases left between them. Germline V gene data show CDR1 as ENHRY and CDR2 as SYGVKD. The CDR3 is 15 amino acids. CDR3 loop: CATKSQGGLRETQYF. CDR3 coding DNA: TGTGCCACCAAGAGTCAGGGGGGGCTCCGAGAGACCCAGTACTTC.

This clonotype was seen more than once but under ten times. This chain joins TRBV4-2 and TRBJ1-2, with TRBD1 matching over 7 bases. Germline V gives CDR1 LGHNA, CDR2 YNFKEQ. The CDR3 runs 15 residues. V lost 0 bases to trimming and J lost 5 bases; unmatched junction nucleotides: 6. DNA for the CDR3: TGTGCCAGCAGCCAAGACCCGGGACAGACGTATGGCTACACCTTC. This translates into CASSQDPGQTYGYTF.

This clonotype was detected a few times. The DNA of the CDR3 is TGCGCCAGCAGCCATGGAGCACTAGGGGGCCCCGGCTATGGCTACACCTTC. Amino acids: CASSHGALGGPGYGYTF. The gene calls are TRBV4-1 and TRBJ1-2; TRBD1 matches 7 bases. V shed 3 bases, J shed 4 bases, and the junction held 14 bases outside the gene matches. CDR3 length: 17 amino acids. CDR1 and CDR2 (germline): MGHRA, YSYEKL.

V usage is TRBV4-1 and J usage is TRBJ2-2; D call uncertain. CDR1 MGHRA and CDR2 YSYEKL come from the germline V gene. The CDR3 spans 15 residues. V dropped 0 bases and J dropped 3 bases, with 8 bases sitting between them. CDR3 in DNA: TGCGCCAGCAGCCAAGATTGGAGTTACACCGGGGAGCTGTTTTTT. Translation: CASSQDWSYTGELFF.

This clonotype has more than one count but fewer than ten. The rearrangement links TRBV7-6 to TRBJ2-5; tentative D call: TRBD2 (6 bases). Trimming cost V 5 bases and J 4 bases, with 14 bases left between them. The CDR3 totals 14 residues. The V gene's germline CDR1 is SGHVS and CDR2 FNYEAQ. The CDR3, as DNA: TGTGCCAGCAGCCTCGGGACTGCCCCAGAGACCCAGTACTTC. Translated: CASSLGTAPETQYF. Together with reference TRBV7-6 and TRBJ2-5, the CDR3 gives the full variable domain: GAGVSQSPRYKVTKRGQDVALRCDPISGHVSLYWYRQALGQGPEFLTYFNYEAQQDKSGLPNDRFSAERPEGSISTLTIQRTEQRDSAMYRCASSLGTAPETQYFGPGTRLLVL.

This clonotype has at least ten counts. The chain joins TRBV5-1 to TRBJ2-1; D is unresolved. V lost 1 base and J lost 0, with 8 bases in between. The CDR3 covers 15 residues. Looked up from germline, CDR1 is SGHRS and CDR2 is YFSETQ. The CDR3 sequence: CASSLRPSSYNEQFF. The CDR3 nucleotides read TGCGCCAGCAGCTTGCGGCCGAGCTCCTACAATGAGCAGTTCTTC.

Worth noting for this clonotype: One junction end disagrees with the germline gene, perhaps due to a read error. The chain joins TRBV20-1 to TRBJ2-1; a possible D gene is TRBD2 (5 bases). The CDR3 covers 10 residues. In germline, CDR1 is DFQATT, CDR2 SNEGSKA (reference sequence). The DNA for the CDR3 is TGCAGTGCTAGGGGAGACGAGTTGGGCTTC. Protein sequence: CSARGDELGF.

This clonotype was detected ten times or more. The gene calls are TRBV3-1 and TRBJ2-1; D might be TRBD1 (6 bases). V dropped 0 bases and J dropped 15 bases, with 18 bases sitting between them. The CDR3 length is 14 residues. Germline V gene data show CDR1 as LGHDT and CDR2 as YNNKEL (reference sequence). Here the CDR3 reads CASSQDRVGARRFF. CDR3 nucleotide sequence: TGTGCCAGCAGCCAAGATCGTGTGGGGGCGCGACGGTTCTTC.

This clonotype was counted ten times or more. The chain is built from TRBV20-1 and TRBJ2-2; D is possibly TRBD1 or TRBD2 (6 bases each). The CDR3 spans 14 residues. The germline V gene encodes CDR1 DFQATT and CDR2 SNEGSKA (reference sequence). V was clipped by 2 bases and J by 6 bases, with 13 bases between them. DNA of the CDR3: TGCAGTGCTAGACCGGGGGCCGTTGCCGGGGAGCTGTTTTTT. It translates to CSARPGAVAGELFF.

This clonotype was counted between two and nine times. For the CDR3, the DNA is TGTGCCAGCAGTTGGGACAGGGGTACAGTCAATGAGCAGTTCTTC. Translating gives CASSWDRGTVNEQFF. The V gene is TRBV12-3 or TRBV12-4, the J gene TRBJ2-1; 10 bases fit TRBD1. The length of the CDR3 is 15 residues. V lost 4 bases to trimming and J lost 6 bases; unmatched junction nucleotides: 6.

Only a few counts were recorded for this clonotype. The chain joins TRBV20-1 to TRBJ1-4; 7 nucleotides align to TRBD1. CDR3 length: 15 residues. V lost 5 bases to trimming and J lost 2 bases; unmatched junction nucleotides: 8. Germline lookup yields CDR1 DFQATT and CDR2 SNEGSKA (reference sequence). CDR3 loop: CSAQLTGNTNEKLFF. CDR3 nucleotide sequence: TGCAGTGCTCAGCTGACAGGGAACACTAATGAAAAACTGTTTTTT.

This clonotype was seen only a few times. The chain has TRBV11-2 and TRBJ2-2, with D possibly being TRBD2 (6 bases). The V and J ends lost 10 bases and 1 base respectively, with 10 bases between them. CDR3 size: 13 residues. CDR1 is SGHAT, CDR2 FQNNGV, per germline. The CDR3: CATLGGNTGELFF. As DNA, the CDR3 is TGTGCCACCCTGGGGGGGAACACCGGGGAGCTGTTTTTT.

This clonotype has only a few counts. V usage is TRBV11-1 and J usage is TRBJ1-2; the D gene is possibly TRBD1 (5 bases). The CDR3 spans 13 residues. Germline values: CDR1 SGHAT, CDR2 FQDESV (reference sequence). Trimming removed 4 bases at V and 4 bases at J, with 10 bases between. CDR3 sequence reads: CASSYSGFYGYTF. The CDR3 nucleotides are TGTGCCAGCAGCTACTCAGGGTTCTATGGCTACACCTTC.

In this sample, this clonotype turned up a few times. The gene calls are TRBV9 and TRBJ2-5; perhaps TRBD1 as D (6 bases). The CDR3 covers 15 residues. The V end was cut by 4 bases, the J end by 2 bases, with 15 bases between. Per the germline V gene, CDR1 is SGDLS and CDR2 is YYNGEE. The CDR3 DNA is TGTGCCAGCAGCTTCTCACCGGACAGACAAGAGACCCAGTACTTC. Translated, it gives CASSFSPDRQETQYF.

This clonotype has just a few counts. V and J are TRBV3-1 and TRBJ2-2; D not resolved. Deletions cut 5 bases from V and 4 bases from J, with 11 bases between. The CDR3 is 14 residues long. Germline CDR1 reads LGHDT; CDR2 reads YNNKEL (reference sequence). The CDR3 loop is CASSFRRPTGELFF. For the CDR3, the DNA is TGTGCCAGCAGCTTTAGAAGGCCCACCGGGGAGCTGTTTTTT.

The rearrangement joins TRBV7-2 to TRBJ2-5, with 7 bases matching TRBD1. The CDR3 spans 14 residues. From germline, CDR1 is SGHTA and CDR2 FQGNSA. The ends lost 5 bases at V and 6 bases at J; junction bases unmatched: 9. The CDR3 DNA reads TGTGCCAGCAGCCAACAAGGGACAGCCCAGACCCAGTACTTC. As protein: CASSQQGTAQTQYF.

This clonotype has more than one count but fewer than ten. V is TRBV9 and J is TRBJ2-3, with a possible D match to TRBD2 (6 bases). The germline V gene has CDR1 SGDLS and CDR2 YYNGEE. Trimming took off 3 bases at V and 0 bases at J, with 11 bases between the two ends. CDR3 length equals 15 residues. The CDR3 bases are TGTGCCAGCAGCGGTGGACTAACTAGCACAGATACGCAGTATTTT. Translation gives CASSGGLTSTDTQYF.

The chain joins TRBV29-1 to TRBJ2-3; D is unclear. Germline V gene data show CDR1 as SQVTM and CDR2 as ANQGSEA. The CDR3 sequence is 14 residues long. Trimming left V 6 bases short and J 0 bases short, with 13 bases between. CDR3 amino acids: CSVLGRMSTDTQYF. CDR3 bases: TGCAGCGTCCTTGGACGGATGAGCACAGATACGCAGTATTTT.

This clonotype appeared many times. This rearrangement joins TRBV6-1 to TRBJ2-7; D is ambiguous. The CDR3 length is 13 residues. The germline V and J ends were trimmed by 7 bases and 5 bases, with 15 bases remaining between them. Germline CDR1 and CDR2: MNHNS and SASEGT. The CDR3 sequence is CASTIPPLNEQYF. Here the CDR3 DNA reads TGTGCCAGCACCATCCCCCCTCTCAACGAGCAGTACTTC.

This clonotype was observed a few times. CDR3 sequence reads: CASSSFAGGSEQYF. CDR3 coding DNA: TGTGCCAGCAGCTCTTTTGCGGGGGGCTCCGAGCAGTACTTC. This sequence joins TRBV7-8 and TRBJ2-7, with 8 bases matching TRBD2. Germline-derived CDR1 and CDR2 are SGHVS and FQNEAQ. V gave up 4 bases and J gave up 6 bases; unmatched junction bases: 8. The length of the CDR3 is 14 residues.

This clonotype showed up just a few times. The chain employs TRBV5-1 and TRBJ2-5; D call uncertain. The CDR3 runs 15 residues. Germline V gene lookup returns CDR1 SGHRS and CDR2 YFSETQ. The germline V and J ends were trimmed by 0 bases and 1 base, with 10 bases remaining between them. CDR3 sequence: CASSLAGSGQETQYF. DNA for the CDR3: TGCGCCAGCAGCTTGGCCGGATCGGGCCAAGAGACCCAGTACTTC. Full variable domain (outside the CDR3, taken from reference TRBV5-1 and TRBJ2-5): KAGVTQTPRYLIKTRGQQVTLSCSPISGHRSVSWYQQTPGQGLQFLFEYFSETQRNKGNFPGRFSGRQFSNSRSEMNVSTLELGDSALYLCASSLAGSGQETQYFGPGTRLLVL.

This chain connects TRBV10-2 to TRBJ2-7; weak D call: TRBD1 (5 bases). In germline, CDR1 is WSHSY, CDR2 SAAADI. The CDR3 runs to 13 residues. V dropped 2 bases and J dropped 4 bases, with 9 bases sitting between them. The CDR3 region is CASSEGPGYEQYF. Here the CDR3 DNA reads TGCGCCAGCAGTGAGGGGCCAGGGTACGAGCAGTACTTC.

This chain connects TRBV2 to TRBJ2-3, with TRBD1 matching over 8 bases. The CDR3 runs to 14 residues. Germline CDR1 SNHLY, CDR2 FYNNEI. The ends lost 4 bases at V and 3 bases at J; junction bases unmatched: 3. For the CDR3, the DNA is TGTGCCAGCAGTGGACAGGGGATGACAGATACGCAGTATTTT. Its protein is CASSGQGMTDTQYF.

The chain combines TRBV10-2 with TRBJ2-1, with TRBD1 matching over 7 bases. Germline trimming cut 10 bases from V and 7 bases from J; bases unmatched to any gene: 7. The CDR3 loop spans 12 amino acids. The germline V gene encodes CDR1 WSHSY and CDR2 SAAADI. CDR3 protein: CATEQGVNEQFF. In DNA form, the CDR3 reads TGCGCCACAGAGCAGGGGGTGAATGAGCAGTTCTTC.

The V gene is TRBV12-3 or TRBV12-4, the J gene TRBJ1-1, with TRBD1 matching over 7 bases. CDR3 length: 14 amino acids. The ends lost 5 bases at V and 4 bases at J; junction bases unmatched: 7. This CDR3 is CASSNNRGSTEAFF. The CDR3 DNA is TGTGCCAGCAGTAATAACAGGGGAAGCACTGAAGCTTTCTTT.

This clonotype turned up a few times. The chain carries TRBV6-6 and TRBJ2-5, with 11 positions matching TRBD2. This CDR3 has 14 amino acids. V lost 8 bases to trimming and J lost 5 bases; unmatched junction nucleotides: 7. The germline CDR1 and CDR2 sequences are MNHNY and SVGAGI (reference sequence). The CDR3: CASVTSGGDETQYF. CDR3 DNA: TGTGCCAGCGTAACTAGCGGGGGAGATGAGACCCAGTACTTC.

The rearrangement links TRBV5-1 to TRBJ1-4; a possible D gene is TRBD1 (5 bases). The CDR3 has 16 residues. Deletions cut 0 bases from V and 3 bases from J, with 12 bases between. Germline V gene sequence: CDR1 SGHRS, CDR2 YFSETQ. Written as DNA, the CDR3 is TGCGCCAGCAGCTTGGGGGACCTCCCGCCTAATGAAAAACTGTTTTTT. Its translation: CASSLGDLPPNEKLFF.

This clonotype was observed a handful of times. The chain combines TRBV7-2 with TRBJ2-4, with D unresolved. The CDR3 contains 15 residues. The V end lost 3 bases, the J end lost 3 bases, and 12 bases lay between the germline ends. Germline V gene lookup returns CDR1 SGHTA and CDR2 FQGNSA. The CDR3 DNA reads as TGTGCCAGCAGCTTCGGCTATTCAGGCAAAAACATTCAGTACTTC. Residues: CASSFGYSGKNIQYF.